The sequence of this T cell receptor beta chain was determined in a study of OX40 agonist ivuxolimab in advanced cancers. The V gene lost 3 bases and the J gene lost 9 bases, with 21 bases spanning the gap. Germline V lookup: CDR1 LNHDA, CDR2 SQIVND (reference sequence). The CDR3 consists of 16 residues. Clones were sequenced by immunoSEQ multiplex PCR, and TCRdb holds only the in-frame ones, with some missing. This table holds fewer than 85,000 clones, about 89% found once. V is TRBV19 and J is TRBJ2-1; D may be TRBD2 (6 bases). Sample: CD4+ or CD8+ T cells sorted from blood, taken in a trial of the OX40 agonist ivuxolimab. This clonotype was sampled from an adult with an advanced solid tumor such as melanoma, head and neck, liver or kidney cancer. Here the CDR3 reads CASSMGWNSLGGEQFF. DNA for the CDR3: TGTGCCAGTAGTATGGGGTGGAACAGTTTGGGGGGTGAGCAGTTCTTC.